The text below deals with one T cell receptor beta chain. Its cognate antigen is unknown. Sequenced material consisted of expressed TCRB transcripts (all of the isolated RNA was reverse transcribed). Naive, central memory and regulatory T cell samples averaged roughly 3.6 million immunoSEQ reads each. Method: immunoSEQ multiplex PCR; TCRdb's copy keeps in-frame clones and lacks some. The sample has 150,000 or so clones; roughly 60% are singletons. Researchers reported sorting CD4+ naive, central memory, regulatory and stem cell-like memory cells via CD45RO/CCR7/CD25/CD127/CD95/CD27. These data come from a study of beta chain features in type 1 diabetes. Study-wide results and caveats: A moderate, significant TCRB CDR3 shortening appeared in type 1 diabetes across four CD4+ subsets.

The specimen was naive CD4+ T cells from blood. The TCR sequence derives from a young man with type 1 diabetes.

CDR3 in DNA: TGTGCCAGCAGCACGACAGGGTTTGAGCAGTTCTTC. This translates into CASSTTGFEQFF. This rearrangement joins TRBV7-2 to TRBJ2-1; 7 bases are a match to TRBD1. The germline V gene encodes CDR1 SGHTA and CDR2 FQGNSA. The CDR3 contains 12 residues. After removal of 5 bases from V and 9 bases from J, the junction contained 4 bases not matched to a gene.